This entry describes one T cell receptor beta chain. The antigen is unknown. The study ran its PCR with 60 Vbeta and 13 Jbeta primers. Here immunoSEQ multiplex PCR was the method, and the copy in TCRdb shows in-frame clones only, minus some. The sample consists of approximately 78,000 clones, around 84% of them appearing once. Trimming took 3 bases from V and 2 from J, leaving 7 bases between them. Germline CDR1 is LGHNT and CDR2 is FRNRAP. This CDR3 is 13 amino acids long. This sample was taken from a study of cytomegalovirus exposure and HLA in healthy donors. For the study at large: Unique TCR beta sequences numbering fewer than 130 million came from around 180 million T cells in an earlier analysis.

Findings and limits, study-wide: A reported reduction in N-insertions relative to the approximately 640-donor mean was seen in an Asian-associated ancestry cluster in a later analysis.

The clonotype was recovered from a woman between 50 and 59 years old in good health and CMV-seronegative. Sequenced input: PBMCs. V and J are TRBV12-5 and TRBJ1-1, with D perhaps matching TRBD1 (6 bases). This CDR3 reads CASGLQGNTEAFF. CDR3 DNA sequence: TGTGCTAGTGGTTTACAGGGAAACACTGAAGCTTTCTTT.